This TCR beta chain came from a study of beta chain features in type 1 diabetes. Overall study results and limits: A pattern of fewer insertions and more deletions at VDJ junctions was seen in type 1 diabetes patients. An over-representation of cells with high TCR expression could result from cDNA sequencing. Within each of all four CD4+ subsets, Type 1 diabetes patients had TCRB CDR3s that were moderately but significantly shorter.

The authors reverse transcribed all of the isolated RNA, so sequencing captured expressed TCRB transcripts. Clones were sequenced by immunoSEQ multiplex PCR, and TCRdb holds only the in-frame ones, with some missing. The table includes about 710,000 clones, over 12% detected once. As to this clone: Its matching antigen is unknown.

The CDR3 runs 14 residues. Germline V CDR1 and CDR2: GTSNPN, SVGIG (reference sequence). Trimming cost V 2 bases and J 10 bases, with 15 bases left between them. A heparinised blood draw that averaged about 0.11 L was obtained once from each donor. The receptor comes from a man younger than 35 with type 1 diabetes. The V call is TRBV30, the J call TRBJ1-6; D may be TRBD1 (5 bases). Sequences were obtained from naive CD4+ T cells from blood. The CDR3 DNA is TGTGCCTGGAGTACCGGGCAGGGATCCTCACCCCTCCACTTT. This sequence encodes CAWSTGQGSSPLHF.